The 21 T cell receptor beta chains listed next were all sequenced from one sample in a study of cytomegalovirus exposure and HLA in healthy donors. PCR was performed using 60 Vbeta and 13 Jbeta primers. Here immunoSEQ multiplex PCR was the method, and the copy in TCRdb shows in-frame clones only, minus some. The sample lists tens of thousands of clones; 75% to 85% were seen once. The sequenced sample consisted of PBMCs. The source is a female donor in good health and CMV-seronegative.

V usage is TRBV28 and J usage is TRBJ1-5; D is unclear. Germline loops: CDR1 MDHEN, CDR2 SYDVKM. This CDR3 region has 15 residues. Trimming left V 8 bases short and J 0 bases short, with 14 bases between. The CDR3 loop is CASADPGYSNQPQHF. The CDR3 DNA reads as TGTGCCAGCGCCGACCCGGGTTATAGCAATCAGCCCCAGCATTTT.

V usage is TRBV7-9 and J usage is TRBJ2-7; D gene ambiguous. Trimming cost V 5 bases and J 7 bases, with 9 bases left between them. CDR3 length equals 11 residues. The germline CDR1 and CDR2 sequences are SEHNR and FQNEAQ (reference sequence). The DNA of the CDR3 is TGTGCCAGCAGCGACACAGCAGAGCAGTACTTC. Its translation is CASSDTAEQYF.

The chain recombines TRBV19 with TRBJ1-5, with D possibly being TRBD1 (6 bases). Trimming shortened V by 6 bases and J by 4 bases, and 16 bases separated the two germline ends. Germline V gene data show CDR1 as LNHDA and CDR2 as SQIVND (reference sequence). The length of the CDR3 is 15 residues. The CDR3 DNA reads TGTGCCAGTAGACACCCCAGGGGTGAGAATCAGCCCCAGCATTTT. It yields the protein CASRHPRGENQPQHF.

The V call is TRBV6-1, the J call TRBJ1-4; TRBD1 is a possible D gene (6 bases). Per the germline V gene, CDR1 is MNHNS and CDR2 is SASEGT. The CDR3 extends over 14 amino acids. V lost 7 bases and J lost 4, with 13 bases in between. This chain's CDR3 is CASIDRRNNEKLFF. Here the CDR3 DNA reads TGTGCCAGCATCGACAGGCGGAATAATGAAAAACTGTTTTTT.

The chain joins TRBV10-3 to TRBJ2-3; 9 bases align to TRBD2. Germline CDR1 is ENHRY and CDR2 is SYGVKD. Trimming took 5 bases from V and 5 from J; bases not matched to a gene: 8. This CDR3 region has 15 residues. The CDR3 DNA sequence: TGTGCCATCAGTTTGGGACTAGCAGGTGTAGATACGCAGTATTTT. Translating it yields CAISLGLAGVDTQYF.

This CDR3 is CASNPLDRENTEAFF. CDR3 coding DNA: TGTGCCAGCAACCCCCTGGACAGAGAGAACACTGAAGCTTTCTTT. The chain has TRBV6-1 and TRBJ1-1, with D possibly matching TRBD1 (6 bases). This CDR3 contains 15 residues. The V gene's germline CDR1 is MNHNS and CDR2 SASEGT. V was pared by 7 bases and J by 1 base, with 16 bases between.

This clone was seen only once. The sample contains more than one DNA sequence encoding this CDR3. The V gene is TRBV2, the J gene TRBJ1-1, with D perhaps TRBD1 (6 bases). Germline CDR1 SNHLY, CDR2 FYNNEI. Trimming cost V 5 bases and J 1 base, with 11 bases left between them. The CDR3 is 14 amino acids. As DNA, the CDR3 is TGTGCCAGCAGTCTAATACAGGGGAACACTGAAGCTTTCTTT. Its translation: CASSLIQGNTEAFF.

The chain has TRBV6-1 and TRBJ2-7; D might be TRBD2 (5 bases). The CDR3 is made up of 13 amino acids. Germline CDR1 and CDR2: MNHNS and SASEGT. V lost 6 bases and J lost 2, with 11 bases in between. CDR3 region: CASSRAAAYEQYF. The CDR3 region has the DNA TGTGCCAGCAGCCGAGCGGCTGCCTACGAGCAGTACTTC.

The sample holds one count of this clone. The V call is TRBV18, the J call TRBJ2-7; 7 nucleotides align to TRBD1. Germline CDR1 is KGHSH and CDR2 is LQKENI. The V gene end was trimmed by 2 bases and the J gene end by 2 bases; junction bases not matched to a gene: 3. The CDR3 is 14 amino acids. CDR3 region: CASSPRQGTYEQYF. CDR3 bases: TGTGCCAGCTCACCAAGACAGGGTACCTACGAGCAGTACTTC. Full variable domain (remainder filled in from reference TRBV18 and TRBJ2-7): NAGVMQNPRHLVRRRGQEARLRCSPMKGHSHVYWYRQLPEEGLKFMVYLQKENIIDESGMPKERFSAEFPKEGPSILRIQQVVRGDSAAYFCASSPRQGTYEQYFGPGTRLTVT.

This chain joins TRBV5-1 and TRBJ1-1; 8 bases are a match to TRBD1. Unmatched junction bases numbered 9, after V lost 4 bases and J lost 4 bases. Germline CDR1 is SGHRS and CDR2 is YFSETQ. The CDR3 spans 15 residues. The CDR3 here is CASSTGQGGGTEAFF. Here the CDR3 DNA reads TGCGCCAGCAGCACTGGACAGGGCGGGGGCACTGAAGCTTTCTTT. The full variable domain, completed using reference TRBV5-1 and TRBJ1-1, is KAGVTQTPRYLIKTRGQQVTLSCSPISGHRSVSWYQQTPGQGLQFLFEYFSETQRNKGNFPGRFSGRQFSNSRSEMNVSTLELGDSALYLCASSTGQGGGTEAFFGQGTRLTVV.

The gene calls are TRBV7-2 and TRBJ1-5, with a possible D match to TRBD1 (5 bases). The V end was cut by 5 bases, the J end by 4 bases, with 9 bases between. Per the germline V gene, CDR1 is SGHTA and CDR2 is FQGNSA. This CDR3 is 13 amino acids long. The chain's CDR3 is CASSPDRNQPQHF. The CDR3 DNA reads as TGTGCCAGCAGCCCCGACAGAAATCAGCCCCAGCATTTT.

V usage is TRBV7-3 and J usage is TRBJ1-1, with D hard to call. The CDR3 consists of 15 residues. Germline V CDR1 and CDR2: SGHTA, FQGTGA. V was shortened by 5 bases and J by 6 bases, with 19 bases between the two germline ends. This CDR3 reads CASSPGPPGGSEAFF. The CDR3 bases are TGTGCCAGCAGCCCAGGACCGCCTGGAGGGTCTGAAGCTTTCTTT.

This chain links TRBV18 with TRBJ2-5, with 7 bases matching TRBD1. The trim removed 3 bases at V and 9 bases at J, leaving 7 bases unmatched. The CDR3 covers 13 residues. Per germline, CDR1 KGHSH and CDR2 LQKENI. CDR3 sequence (DNA): TGTGCCAGCTCACCGGGGACAGTCGAGGCCCAGTACTTC. As protein: CASSPGTVEAQYF.

This chain uses TRBV6-4 with TRBJ2-1, with 14 positions matching TRBD2. With 4 bases clipped from V and 9 bases from J, the junction kept 2 bases outside the gene matches. The germline CDR1 and CDR2 sequences are MRHNA and SNTAGT. The CDR3 extends over 14 amino acids. This CDR3 is CASSGLAGGREQFF. CDR3 DNA sequence: TGTGCCAGCAGTGGACTAGCGGGGGGGCGTGAGCAGTTCTTC.

This clone appeared a single time. The chain recombines TRBV15 with TRBJ2-7; TRBD2 matches 8 bases. In germline, CDR1 is LNHNV, CDR2 YYDKDF (reference sequence). This CDR3 is 15 amino acids long. Losses at the gene ends were 3 bases for V and 4 bases for J; bases not matched to a gene: 8. The CDR3 loop reads CATSSPGLGDYEQYF. The CDR3, as DNA: TGTGCCACCAGCAGTCCGGGACTAGGAGATTACGAGCAGTACTTC. Combining the CDR3 with reference TRBV15 and TRBJ2-7 gives the whole variable domain DAMVIQNPRYQVTQFGKPVTLSCSQTLNHNVMYWYQQKSSQAPKLLFHYYDKDFNNEADTPDNFQSRRPNTSFCFLDIRSPGLGDTAMYLCATSSPGLGDYEQYFGPGTRLTVT.

The gene calls are TRBV6-5 and TRBJ1-1; D unresolved. V gave up 10 bases and J gave up 0 bases, with 18 bases separating them. CDR3 length: 15 residues. CDR1 and CDR2 (germline): MNHEY, SVGAGI. Here the CDR3 reads CATHRKETMNTEAFF. CDR3 bases: TGTGCCACCCATCGAAAGGAGACCATGAACACTGAAGCTTTCTTT.

The J gene is TRBJ1-2, the V gene TRBV9; possibly TRBD1 for D (5 bases). The germline CDR1 and CDR2 sequences are SGDLS and YYNGEE. This CDR3 is 15 amino acids long. Between the trimmed V and J ends, which lost 4 bases and 0 bases, there was a span of 13 bases. CDR3 region: CASSPGGAANYGYTF. DNA of the CDR3: TGTGCCAGCAGCCCCGGTGGGGCAGCTAACTATGGCTACACCTTC. The whole variable domain, filled in from reference TRBV9 and TRBJ1-2, reads DSGVTQTPKHLITATGQRVTLRCSPRSGDLSVYWYQQSLDQGLQFLIQYYNGEERAKGNILERFSAQQFPDLHSELNLSSLELGDSALYFCASSPGGAANYGYTFGSGTRLTVV.

This clone was seen a few times. The chain joins TRBV9 to TRBJ1-2; D call uncertain. There are 15 residues in the CDR3. Germline V gene lookup returns CDR1 SGDLS and CDR2 YYNGEE. Deletions cut 3 bases from V and 2 bases from J, with 14 bases between. DNA of the CDR3: TGTGCCAGCAGCGCGGGGATTAAAGGAAACTATGGCTACACCTTC. It yields the protein CASSAGIKGNYGYTF.

This clone was picked up a small number of times. The gene calls are TRBV7-2 and TRBJ1-1; TRBD1 matches 10 bases. The CDR3 contains 15 residues. Trimming cost V 2 bases and J 1 base; bases outside gene matches: 1. Germline CDR1 reads SGHTA; CDR2 reads FQGNSA. Here the CDR3 DNA reads TGTGCCAGCAGCTTACGGACAGGGGGGAACACTGAAGCTTTCTTT. Its translation: CASSLRTGGNTEAFF.

This chain connects TRBV2 to TRBJ1-2; 9 bases match TRBD1. Germline values: CDR1 SNHLY, CDR2 FYNNEI. The CDR3 length is 14 residues. Trimming removed 4 bases from V and 4 bases from J; junction bases left unmatched: 4. CDR3 residues: CASSGDRAVYGYTF. The CDR3, as DNA: TGTGCCAGCAGTGGGGACAGGGCGGTCTATGGCTACACCTTC.

This clone was detected only a few times. The genes are TRBV5-1 and TRBJ1-2, with D uncertain. The germline V and J ends were trimmed by 0 bases and 6 bases, with 9 bases remaining between them. This CDR3 has 13 residues. Germline CDR1 reads SGHRS; CDR2 reads YFSETQ. The CDR3 bases are TGCGCCAGCAGCTTGGAGTCAGGCCATGGCTACACCTTC. It yields the protein CASSLESGHGYTF.